The 8 T cell receptor beta chains given below trace back to one sample, sequenced in a study of CD8 T cells in Susac syndrome. With random hexamers, roughly 0.45 to 1 ug RNA was reverse transcribed. TCRdb passed the immunoSEQ multiplex PCR reads through MiXCR, listing each CDR3 protein once. The table records 350,000 to 550,000 distinct CDR3 sequences, 85% of them present only once. The sequenced sample consisted of CD8+ T cells from PBMCs. These receptors were taken from a human donor with multiple sclerosis.

The rearrangement joins TRBV14 to TRBJ1-1, with D unresolved. Germline V gene lookup returns CDR1 SGHDN and CDR2 FVKESK. The V gene lost 3 bases and the J gene lost 6 bases, with 17 bases spanning the gap. The length of the CDR3 is 15 residues. The CDR3 DNA is TGTGCCAGCAGCCATCTGACGTACTCTAGCGCTGAAGCTTTCTTT. Translating it yields CASSHLTYSSAEAFF.

J is TRBJ2-5 and V is TRBV11-3; D is unclear. Trimming shortened V by 1 base and J by 4 bases, and 16 bases separated the two germline ends. This CDR3 is built from 16 residues. Germline V lookup: CDR1 SGHNT, CDR2 YENEEA. The CDR3 DNA reads TGTGCCAGCAGCTTAGCGGCCAGTCGACCTCCAGAGACCCAGTACTTC. This sequence encodes CASSLAASRPPETQYF.

In DNA form, the CDR3 reads TGTGCCGGCTCAGAGGCAGGGGGCACCGGGGAGCTGTTTTTT. This encodes CAGSEAGGTGELFF. The genes are TRBV30 and TRBJ2-2; 7 bases map to TRBD1. The CDR3 consists of 14 residues. After removal of 8 bases from V and 4 bases from J, the junction contained 10 bases not matched to a gene. Germline CDR1 is GTSNPN and CDR2 is SVGIG (reference sequence).

The CDR3 sequence: CSVEEETETDTQYF. The CDR3 nucleotides are TGCAGCGTTGAAGAGGAAACAGAGACAGATACGCAGTATTTT. The J gene is TRBJ2-3, the V gene TRBV29-1; no reliable D call. This CDR3 contains 14 residues. Trimming stripped 0 bases from V and 3 bases from J, with 10 bases between. CDR1 is SQVTM and CDR2 is ANQGSEA in the germline V gene.

This clonotype showed up just once. V gene TRBV6-1 combines with J gene TRBJ1-1; D call uncertain. The CDR3 contains 14 residues. CDR1 and CDR2 (germline): MNHNS, SASEGT. Trimming took 7 bases from V and 0 from J, leaving 12 bases between them. Written as DNA, the CDR3 is TGTGCCAGCATCGACACTCCTCTGAACACTGAAGCTTTCTTT. It is translated as CASIDTPLNTEAFF.

The CDR3 reads CASSLGQDLPENEKLFF. DNA of the CDR3: TGTGCCAGCAGCTTAGGACAGGATTTACCTGAGAATGAAAAACTGTTTTTT. The gene calls are TRBV7-9 and TRBJ1-4; maybe TRBD1 (6 bases). The CDR3 spans 17 residues. The V gene lost 1 base and the J gene lost 5 bases, with 17 bases spanning the gap. Per the germline V gene, CDR1 is SEHNR and CDR2 is FQNEAQ (reference sequence).

The V and J genes are TRBV21-1 and TRBJ1-5. TRBV21-1 counts as a pseudogene. The CDR3 spans 15 residues. CDR3 DNA: TGTGCCCCAGCGGGAGGACCCCCAAGGAATCAGCCCCAGCATTTT. Protein sequence: CAPAGGPPRNQPQHF.

The rearrangement joins TRBV2 to TRBJ1-5; D uncertain. V lost 6 bases, J lost 3 bases, and 9 bases lay in between. Germline-derived CDR1 and CDR2 are SNHLY and FYNNEI. This CDR3 spans 13 amino acids. The CDR3 spells CASRNSLNQPQHF. CDR3 sequence (DNA): TGTGCCAGCAGGAACAGTCTCAATCAGCCCCAGCATTTT.